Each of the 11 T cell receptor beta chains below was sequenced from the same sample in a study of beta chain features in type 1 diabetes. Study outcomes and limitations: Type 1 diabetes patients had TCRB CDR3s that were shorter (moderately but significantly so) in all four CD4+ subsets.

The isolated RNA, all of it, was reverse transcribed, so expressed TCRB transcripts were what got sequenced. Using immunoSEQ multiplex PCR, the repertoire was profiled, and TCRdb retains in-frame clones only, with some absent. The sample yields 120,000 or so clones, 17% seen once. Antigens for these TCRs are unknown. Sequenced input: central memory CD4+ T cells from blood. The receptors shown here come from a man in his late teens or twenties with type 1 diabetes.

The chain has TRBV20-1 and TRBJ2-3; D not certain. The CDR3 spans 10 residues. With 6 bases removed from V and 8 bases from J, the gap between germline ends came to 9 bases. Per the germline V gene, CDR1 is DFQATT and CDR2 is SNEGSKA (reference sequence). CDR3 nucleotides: TGCAGTGCCGCGTCAGCTACGCAGTATTTT. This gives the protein CSAASATQYF.

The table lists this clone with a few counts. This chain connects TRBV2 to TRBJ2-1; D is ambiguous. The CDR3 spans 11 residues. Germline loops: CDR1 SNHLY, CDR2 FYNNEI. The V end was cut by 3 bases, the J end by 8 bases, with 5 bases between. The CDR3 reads CASSDWDEQFF. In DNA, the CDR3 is TGTGCCAGCAGTGACTGGGATGAGCAGTTCTTC. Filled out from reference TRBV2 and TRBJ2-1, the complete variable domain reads EPEVTQTPSHQVTQMGQEVILRCVPISNHLYFYWYRQILGQKVEFLVSFYNNEISEKSEIFDDQFSVERPDGSNFTLKIRSTKLEDSAMYFCASSDWDEQFFGPGTRLTVL.

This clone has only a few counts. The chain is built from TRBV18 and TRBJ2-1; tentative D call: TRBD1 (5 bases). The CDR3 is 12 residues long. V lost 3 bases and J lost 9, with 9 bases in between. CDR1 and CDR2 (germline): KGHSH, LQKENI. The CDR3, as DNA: TGTGCCAGCTCACCGTATCAGGGTGAGCAGTTCTTC. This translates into CASSPYQGEQFF.

As DNA, the CDR3 is TGCAGCGTTGACCAGGGGGTGGACATTCAGTACTTC. Amino acids: CSVDQGVDIQYF. The chain combines TRBV29-1 with TRBJ2-4, with TRBD1 matching over 7 bases. The CDR3 contains 12 residues. Trimming at V came to 3 bases and at J to 8 bases, leaving 4 bases not matched to a gene. Germline CDR1 SQVTM, CDR2 ANQGSEA.

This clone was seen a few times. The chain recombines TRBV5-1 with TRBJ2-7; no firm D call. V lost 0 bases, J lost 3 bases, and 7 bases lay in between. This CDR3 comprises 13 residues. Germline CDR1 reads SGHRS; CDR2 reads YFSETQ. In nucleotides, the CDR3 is TGCGCCAGCAGCTTGGGCGCGTTCTACGAGCAGTACTTC. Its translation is CASSLGAFYEQYF. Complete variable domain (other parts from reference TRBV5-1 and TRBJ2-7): KAGVTQTPRYLIKTRGQQVTLSCSPISGHRSVSWYQQTPGQGLQFLFEYFSETQRNKGNFPGRFSGRQFSNSRSEMNVSTLELGDSALYLCASSLGAFYEQYFGPGTRLTVT.

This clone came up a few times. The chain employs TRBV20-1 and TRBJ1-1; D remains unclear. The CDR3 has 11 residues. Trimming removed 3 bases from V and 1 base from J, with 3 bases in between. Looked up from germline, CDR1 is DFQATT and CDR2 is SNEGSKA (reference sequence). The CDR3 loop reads CSASQNTEAFF. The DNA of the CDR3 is TGCAGTGCTAGTCAGAACACTGAAGCTTTCTTT.

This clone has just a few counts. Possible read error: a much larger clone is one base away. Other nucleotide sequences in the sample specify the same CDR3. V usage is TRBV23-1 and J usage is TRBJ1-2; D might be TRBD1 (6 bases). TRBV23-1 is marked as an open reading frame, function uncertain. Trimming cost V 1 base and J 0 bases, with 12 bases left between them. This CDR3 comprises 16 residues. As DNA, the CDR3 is TGCGCCAGCAGTCAATTTCAGGGGCTCCCTAACTATGGCTACACCTTC. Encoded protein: CASSQFQGLPNYGYTF.

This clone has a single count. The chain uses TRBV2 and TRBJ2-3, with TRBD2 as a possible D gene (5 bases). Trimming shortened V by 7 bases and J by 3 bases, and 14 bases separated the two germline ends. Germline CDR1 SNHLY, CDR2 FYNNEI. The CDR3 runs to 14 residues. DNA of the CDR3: TGTGCCAGCAAAGAGGGAATTGCGACAGATACGCAGTATTTT. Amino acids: CASKEGIATDTQYF.

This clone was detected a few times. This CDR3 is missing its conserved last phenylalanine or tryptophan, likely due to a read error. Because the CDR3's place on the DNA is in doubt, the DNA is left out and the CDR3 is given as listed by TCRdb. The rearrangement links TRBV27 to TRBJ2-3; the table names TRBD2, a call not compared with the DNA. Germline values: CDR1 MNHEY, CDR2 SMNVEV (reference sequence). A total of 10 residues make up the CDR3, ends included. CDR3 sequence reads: CASLFNLAGA.

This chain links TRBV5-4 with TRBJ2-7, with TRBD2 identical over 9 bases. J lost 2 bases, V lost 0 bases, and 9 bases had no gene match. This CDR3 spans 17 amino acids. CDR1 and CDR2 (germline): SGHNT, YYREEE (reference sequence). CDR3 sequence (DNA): TGTGCCAGCAGCTTGGTCCGCGGGGCGGGAGGGGCCTACGAGCAGTACTTC. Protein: CASSLVRGAGGAYEQYF.

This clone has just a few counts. This CDR3 reads CASSAGAAETQYF. CDR3 DNA: TGTGCCAGCAGCGCCGGGGCCGCTGAGACCCAGTACTTC. The chain carries TRBV9 and TRBJ2-5; possibly TRBD1 or TRBD2 for D (5 bases each). Looked up from germline, CDR1 is SGDLS and CDR2 is YYNGEE. The CDR3 is 13 residues long. Trimming pared 3 bases from V and 5 bases from J, leaving 11 bases between.